One sample yielded the 24 T cell receptor beta chains listed below, sequenced in a study of tumor-infiltrating lymphocytes in primary liver carcinoma. Total RNA amounting to around 530 ng was the source from which TCR beta cDNA was made with a constant-region primer. Three rounds of nested multiplex PCR with slightly modified ARM-PCR produced TCR beta libraries. TRBV1-TRBV30 forward primers paired with a C-beta reverse primer drove the first two PCR rounds, around 9 cycles each. TCRdb reprocessed the multiplex PCR reads with MiXCR, giving one entry per CDR3 protein. The data contain hundreds of thousands of distinct CDR3 sequences, almost 60% of them singletons. Both blood RNA, taken from unsorted whole blood, and germline DNA were extracted. The sequenced sample consisted of peripheral blood. All receptors derive from a woman in her thirties with primary liver carcinoma and hepatitis B virus infection.

On this clonotype itself: Germline and junction disagree at one end, which may indicate a read error. V gene TRBV6-5 combines with J gene TRBJ2-1; D is undetermined. The CDR3 length is 17 residues. Per germline, CDR1 MNHEY and CDR2 SVGAGI. The CDR3 spells CASSYSKRRVTYNEQSF. CDR3 bases: TGTGCCAGCAGTTACTCGAAAAGAAGAGTTACCTACAATGAGCAGTCCTTC.

This clonotype was seen only a few times. The chain uses TRBV6-2 or TRBV6-3 and TRBJ2-1; 13 nucleotides match TRBD2. The CDR3 extends over 15 amino acids. V was clipped by 9 bases and J by 6 bases; unmatched bases: 8. Germline lookup yields CDR1 MNHEY and CDR2 SVGEGT. Here the CDR3 DNA reads TGTGCCAGTTCATCAGGGACTAGCGGGACCAATGAGCAGTTCTTC. It is translated as CASSSGTSGTNEQFF.

The V call is TRBV7-9, the J call TRBJ1-1; no clear D gene. Germline assignment: CDR1 SEHNR and CDR2 FQNEAQ (reference sequence). CDR3 size: 15 residues. Between the trimmed V and J ends, which lost 5 bases and 3 bases, there was a span of 16 bases. The CDR3 here is CASSPTAPTDTEAFF. Written as DNA, the CDR3 is TGTGCCAGCAGCCCGACCGCCCCCACGGACACTGAAGCTTTCTTT.

This clonotype was seen just once. This could be a read error, since a much larger clone is one nucleotide away. This chain connects TRBV12-3 or TRBV12-4 to TRBJ2-7; no firm D call. The CDR3 contains 11 residues. This CDR3 reads CASSIHYELYF. CDR3 sequence (DNA): TGTGCCAGCAGCATCCACTACGAGCTGTACTTC.

A few counts support this clonotype. The chain employs TRBV7-9 and TRBJ2-1, with D perhaps TRBD2 (5 bases). CDR3 length: 13 residues. Germline-derived CDR1 and CDR2 are SEHNR and FQNEAQ (reference sequence). Trimming took 6 bases from V and 3 from J, leaving 9 bases between them. The CDR3 loop reads CASRRTGYNEQFF. CDR3 nucleotide sequence: TGTGCCAGCAGACGGACTGGCTACAATGAGCAGTTCTTC.

Regarding this clonotype: A read error may be the cause here, since a much bigger clone is one base away. This chain uses TRBV28 with TRBJ2-3; 9 positions agree with TRBD2. The germline gives CDR1 MDHEN, CDR2 SYDVKM. The CDR3 is 16 residues long. With V trimmed by 6 bases and J by 3 bases, 10 bases remained unmatched. The CDR3 bases are TGTGCCAGCAGAATCGGGGCGGGAGGGCCGACAGATACGCAGTATTTT. Translation gives CASRIGAGGPTDTQYF.

Comments on this clonotype: A much larger clone lies one base from this, so it may be a read error. This chain uses TRBV6-5 with TRBJ2-1; D ambiguous. V was shortened by 7 bases and J by 8 bases, with 9 bases between the two germline ends. In germline, CDR1 is MNHEY, CDR2 SVGAGI. The CDR3 contains 11 residues. This CDR3 is CASNWNDEQFF. Written as DNA, the CDR3 is TGTGCCAGCAATTGGAACGATGAGCAGTTCTTC.

This clonotype was recorded at least ten times. The chain recombines TRBV29-1 with TRBJ2-7; TRBD2 aligns across 8 bases. The germline V gene has CDR1 SQVTM and CDR2 ANQGSEA. The CDR3 sequence is 14 residues long. Trimming removed 3 bases from V and 3 bases from J; junction bases left unmatched: 7. CDR3 coding DNA: TGCAGCGTTGACGGGGGGGGACTAGACTACGAGCAGTACTTC. Translating gives CSVDGGGLDYEQYF.

A note on this clonotype: This may be a read error, as it is one base from a much larger clone. The chain is built from TRBV6-5 and TRBJ2-3, with no clear D. V was clipped by 2 bases and J by 0 bases, with 6 bases between them. This CDR3 contains 14 residues. Germline CDR1 is MNHEY and CDR2 is SVGAGI. The CDR3: CASSYRSSTDTQYF. Here the CDR3 DNA reads TGTGCCAGCAGTTACCGGTCAAGCACAGATACGCAGTATTTT.

Worth noting for this clonotype: At one end, the junction sequence differs from germline, possibly due to a read error. V is TRBV11-2 and J is TRBJ2-7; 8 bases agree with TRBD2. Per the germline V gene, CDR1 is SGHAT and CDR2 is FQNNGV. CDR3 length: 15 amino acids. The CDR3 spells CVSGLAGGGAYEQYF. The DNA for the CDR3 is TGTGTCAGCGGCTTAGCCGGGGGGGGGGCCTACGAGCAGTACTTC.

This clonotype was found a few times. The rearrangement links TRBV6-2 or TRBV6-3 to TRBJ2-1; 9 bases agree with TRBD2. The CDR3 is 14 amino acids. With 0 bases clipped from V and 6 bases from J, the junction kept 0 bases outside the gene matches. CDR1 is MNHEY, CDR2 SVGEGT, per germline. The CDR3 region is CASSYSLAGNEQFF. The CDR3 DNA follows: TGTGCCAGCAGTTACTCACTAGCGGGCAATGAGCAGTTCTTC.

This clonotype has more than one count but fewer than ten. The gene calls are TRBV30 and TRBJ2-1; weak D call: TRBD1 (5 bases). V was clipped by 2 bases and J by 9 bases, with 17 bases between them. The CDR3 length is 14 residues. CDR1 and CDR2 (germline): GTSNPN, SVGIG (reference sequence). CDR3 sequence reads: CAWSNDWGLGEQFF. CDR3 nucleotide sequence: TGTGCCTGGAGTAACGACTGGGGCTTGGGTGAGCAGTTCTTC.

Worth noting for this clonotype: Mismatch with germline at one junction end may stem from a read error. The J gene is TRBJ1-2, the V gene TRBV4-2, with 7 bases lining up with TRBD1. CDR1 is LGHNA, CDR2 YNFKEQ, per germline. This CDR3 comprises 16 residues. CDR3 coding DNA: TGTGCCAGCAGACAAGATCGAGAGGGGGCCGGCTATGGCTACACCTTC. This sequence encodes CASRQDREGAGYGYTF.

Concerning this clonotype: No conserved phenylalanine or tryptophan ends this CDR3, so it is likely a read error. V and J are TRBV12-3 or TRBV12-4 and TRBJ2-7, with a possible D match to TRBD2 (6 bases). The V gene lost 6 bases and the J gene lost 2 bases, with 14 bases spanning the gap. This CDR3 comprises 14 residues. CDR3 in amino acids: CASSRLVGAYEQYL. CDR3 nucleotides: TGTGCCAGCAGCAGACTAGTGGGAGCCTACGAGCAGTACTTG.

This clonotype was observed at least ten times. This sequence joins TRBV5-6 and TRBJ1-4; maybe TRBD1 (6 bases). CDR1 is SGHDT and CDR2 is YYEEEE in the germline V gene. This CDR3 comprises 16 residues. The V end lost 0 bases, the J end lost 11 bases, and 20 bases lay between the germline ends. The chain's CDR3 is CASSLEGDGGHRKLFF. CDR3 sequence (DNA): TGTGCCAGCAGCTTGGAAGGGGACGGGGGCCATCGGAAACTGTTTTTT.

V usage is TRBV7-3 and J usage is TRBJ2-5; tentatively, D is TRBD1 or TRBD2 (5 bases each). The CDR3 has 15 amino acids. Germline CDR1 reads SGHTA; CDR2 reads FQGTGA. V lost 4 bases and J lost 5, with 17 bases in between. This CDR3 is CASSSARGAAETQYF. CDR3 bases: TGTGCCAGCAGCTCCGCACGAGGGGCAGCCGAGACCCAGTACTTC.

This clonotype was found many times. This may be a read error: a much more frequent sequence differs by one nucleotide. J is TRBJ1-1 and V is TRBV11-2; D is ambiguous. The CDR3 has 12 amino acids. CDR1 and CDR2 (germline): SGHAT, FQNNGV. CDR3 nucleotide sequence: TGTGCCTGCAGCTTAGAACTCACTGAAGCTTTCTTT. This translates into CACSLELTEAFF.

The chain uses TRBV28 and TRBJ1-1; D possibly corresponds to TRBD1 (6 bases). V lost 5 bases and J lost 1, with 17 bases in between. The CDR3 is made up of 16 amino acids. CDR1 MDHEN and CDR2 SYDVKM come from the germline V gene. CDR3 region: CASSPPRGRKNTEAFF. In DNA, the CDR3 is TGTGCCAGCAGTCCCCCCCGGGGGCGGAAGAACACTGAAGCTTTCTTT.

This clonotype has a count of ten or more. The V and J genes are TRBV11-2 and TRBJ2-1; 10 nucleotides line up with TRBD2. The CDR3 length is 15 residues. Germline trimming cut 3 bases from V and 10 bases from J; bases unmatched to any gene: 9. The germline CDR1 and CDR2 sequences are SGHAT and FQNNGV. The CDR3 protein is CASSLEGSGRVEQFF. CDR3 DNA: TGTGCCAGCAGCTTGGAAGGGAGCGGGAGGGTAGAGCAGTTCTTC. Together with reference TRBV11-2 and TRBJ2-1, the CDR3 gives the full variable domain: EAGVAQSPRYKIIEKRQSVAFWCNPISGHATLYWYQQILGQGPKLLIQFQNNGVVDDSQLPKDRFSAERLKGVDSTLKIQPAKLEDSAVYLCASSLEGSGRVEQFFGPGTRLTVL.

The chain links TRBV28 to TRBJ1-1, with TRBD1 matching 7 bases. The V and J ends lost 7 bases and 1 base, in that order; junction bases with no gene match: 9. The CDR3 spans 15 residues. Germline V gene data show CDR1 as MDHEN and CDR2 as SYDVKM. The CDR3 here is CASTNSGGRNTEAFF. The CDR3 nucleotides are TGTGCCAGCACCAATTCAGGGGGGCGGAACACTGAAGCTTTCTTT.

This clonotype was seen a handful of times. V and J are TRBV5-6 and TRBJ2-7, with D possibly TRBD1 on 6 matching bases. The CDR3 covers 14 residues. With 1 base removed from V and 2 bases from J, the gap between germline ends came to 10 bases. Germline CDR1 SGHDT, CDR2 YYEEEE. The CDR3 sequence is CASSLYQGPYEQYF. CDR3 nucleotide sequence: TGTGCCAGCAGCTTGTACCAGGGGCCCTACGAGCAGTACTTC.

This clonotype occurred many times. The genes are TRBV12-3 or TRBV12-4 and TRBJ1-2, with D maybe TRBD1 (5 bases). The CDR3 sequence is 12 residues long. V shed 6 bases and J shed 7 bases, with 12 bases lying between them. The CDR3 is CASSQEGFGYTF. In DNA, the CDR3 is TGTGCCAGCAGCCAAGAGGGGTTTGGCTACACCTTC.

This clonotype was found a few times. V gene TRBV28 combines with J gene TRBJ1-2, with TRBD1 matching 8 bases. Germline V gene lookup returns CDR1 MDHEN and CDR2 SYDVKM. The CDR3 spans 14 residues. With V trimmed by 5 bases and J by 5 bases, 7 bases remained unmatched. DNA of the CDR3: TGTGCCAGCAGTGGTGGACAGGGCAGGTATGGCTACACCTTC. Translated: CASSGGQGRYGYTF.

The J gene is TRBJ2-3, the V gene TRBV11-2, with 7 bases aligning to TRBD1. Trimming at V came to 11 bases and at J to 3 bases, leaving 17 bases not matched to a gene. The CDR3 consists of 16 residues. The germline gives CDR1 SGHAT, CDR2 FQNNGV. Here the CDR3 DNA reads TGTGCCGGCCCCCCCCGGAAGACAGGGCTTACAGATACGCAGTATTTT. Translation gives CAGPPRKTGLTDTQYF.